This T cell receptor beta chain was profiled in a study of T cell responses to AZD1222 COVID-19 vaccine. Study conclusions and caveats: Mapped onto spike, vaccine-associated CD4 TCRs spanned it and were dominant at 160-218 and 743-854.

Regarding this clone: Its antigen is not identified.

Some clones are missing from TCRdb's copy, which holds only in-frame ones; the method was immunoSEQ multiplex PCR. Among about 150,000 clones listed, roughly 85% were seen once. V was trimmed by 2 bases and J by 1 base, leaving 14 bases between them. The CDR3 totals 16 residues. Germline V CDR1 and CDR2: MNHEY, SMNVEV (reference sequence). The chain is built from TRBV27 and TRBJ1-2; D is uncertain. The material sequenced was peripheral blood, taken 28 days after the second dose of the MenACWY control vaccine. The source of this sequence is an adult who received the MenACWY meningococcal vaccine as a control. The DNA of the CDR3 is TGTGCCAGCAGTTTAAAATCGGCGGACTATAACTATGGCTACACCTTC. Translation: CASSLKSADYNYGYTF.